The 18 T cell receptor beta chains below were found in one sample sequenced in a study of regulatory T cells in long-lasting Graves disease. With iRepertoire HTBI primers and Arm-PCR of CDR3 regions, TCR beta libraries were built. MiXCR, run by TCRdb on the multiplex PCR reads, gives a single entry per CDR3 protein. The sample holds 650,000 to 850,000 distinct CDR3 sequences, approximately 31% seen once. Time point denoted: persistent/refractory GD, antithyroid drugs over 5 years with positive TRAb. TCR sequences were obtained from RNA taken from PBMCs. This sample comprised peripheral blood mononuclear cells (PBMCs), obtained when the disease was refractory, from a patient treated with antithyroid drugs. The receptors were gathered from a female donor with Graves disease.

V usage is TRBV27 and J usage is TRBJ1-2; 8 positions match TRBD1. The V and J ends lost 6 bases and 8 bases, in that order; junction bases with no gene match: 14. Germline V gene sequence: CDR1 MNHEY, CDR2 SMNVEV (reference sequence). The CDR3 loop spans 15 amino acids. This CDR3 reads CASRRLGQGAFGYTF. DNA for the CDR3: TGTGCCAGCAGACGGTTGGGTCAGGGGGCGTTCGGCTACACCTTC.

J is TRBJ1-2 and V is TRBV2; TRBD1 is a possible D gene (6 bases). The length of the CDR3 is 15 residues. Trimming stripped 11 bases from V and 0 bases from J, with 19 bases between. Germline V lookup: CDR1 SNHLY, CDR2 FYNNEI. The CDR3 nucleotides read TGTGCCGGCTTTGGACAGTTTCCCTCTAACTATGGCTACACCTTC. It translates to CAGFGQFPSNYGYTF.

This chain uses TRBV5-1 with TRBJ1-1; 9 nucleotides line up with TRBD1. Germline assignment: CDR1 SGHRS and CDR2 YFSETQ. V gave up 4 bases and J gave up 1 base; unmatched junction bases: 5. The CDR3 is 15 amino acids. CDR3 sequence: CASSPGQGQNTEAFF. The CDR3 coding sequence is TGCGCCAGCAGCCCGGGACAGGGCCAGAACACTGAAGCTTTCTTT.

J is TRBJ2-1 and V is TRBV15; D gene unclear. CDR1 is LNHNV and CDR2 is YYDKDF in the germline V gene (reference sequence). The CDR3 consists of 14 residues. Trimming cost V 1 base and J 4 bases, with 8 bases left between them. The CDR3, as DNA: TGTGCCACCAGCAGAGGACTCCAATACAATGAGCAGTTCTTC. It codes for CATSRGLQYNEQFF.

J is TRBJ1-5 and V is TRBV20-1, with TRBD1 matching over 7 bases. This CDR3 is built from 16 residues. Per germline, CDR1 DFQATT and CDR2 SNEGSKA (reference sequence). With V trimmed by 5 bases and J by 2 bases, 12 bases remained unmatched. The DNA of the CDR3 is TGCAGTGCTTCCGGGAGGGGGCAAGTTGGCAATCAGCCCCAGCATTTT. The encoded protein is CSASGRGQVGNQPQHF.

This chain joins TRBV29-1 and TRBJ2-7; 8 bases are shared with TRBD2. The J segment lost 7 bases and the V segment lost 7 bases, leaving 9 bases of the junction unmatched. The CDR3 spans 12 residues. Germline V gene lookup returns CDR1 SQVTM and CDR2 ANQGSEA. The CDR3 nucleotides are TGCAGCGCTTTAGGACTAGCCGGGGAGCAGTACTTC. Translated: CSALGLAGEQYF.

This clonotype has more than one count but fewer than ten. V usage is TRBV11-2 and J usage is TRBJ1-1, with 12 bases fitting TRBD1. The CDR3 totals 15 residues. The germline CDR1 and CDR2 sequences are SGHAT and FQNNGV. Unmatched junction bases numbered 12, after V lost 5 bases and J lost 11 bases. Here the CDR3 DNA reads TGTGCCAGCAGCCACCGGGACAGGGGGCTTCTGGGCGCTTTCTTT. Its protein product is CASSHRDRGLLGAFF.

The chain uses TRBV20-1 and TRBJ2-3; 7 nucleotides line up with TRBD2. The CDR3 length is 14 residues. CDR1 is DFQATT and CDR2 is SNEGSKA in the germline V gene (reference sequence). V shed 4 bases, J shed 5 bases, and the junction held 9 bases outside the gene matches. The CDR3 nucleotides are TGCAGTGCTAACTACGGGAGGCGGGAAGATACGCAGTATTTT. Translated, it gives CSANYGRREDTQYF.

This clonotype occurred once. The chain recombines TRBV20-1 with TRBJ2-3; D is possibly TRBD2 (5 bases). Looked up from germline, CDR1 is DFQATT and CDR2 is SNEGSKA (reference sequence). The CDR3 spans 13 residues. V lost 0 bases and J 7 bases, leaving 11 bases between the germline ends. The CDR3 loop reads CSAREGSRYTQYF. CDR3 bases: TGCAGTGCTAGAGAAGGGAGCCGTTATACGCAGTATTTT.

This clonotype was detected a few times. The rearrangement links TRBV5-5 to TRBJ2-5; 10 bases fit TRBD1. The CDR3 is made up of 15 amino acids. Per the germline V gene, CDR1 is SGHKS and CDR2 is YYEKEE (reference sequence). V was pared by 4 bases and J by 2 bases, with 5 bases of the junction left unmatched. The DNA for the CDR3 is TGTGCCAGCAGCAGAGGGGACAGGGGTCAAGAGACCCAGTACTTC. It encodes CASSRGDRGQETQYF.

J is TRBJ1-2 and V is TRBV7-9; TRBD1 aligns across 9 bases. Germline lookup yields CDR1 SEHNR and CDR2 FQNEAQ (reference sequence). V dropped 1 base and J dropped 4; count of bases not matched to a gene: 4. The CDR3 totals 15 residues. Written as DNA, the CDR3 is TGTGCCAGCAGCTTAGGGGACAGGGAATTCTATGGCTACACCTTC. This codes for CASSLGDREFYGYTF.

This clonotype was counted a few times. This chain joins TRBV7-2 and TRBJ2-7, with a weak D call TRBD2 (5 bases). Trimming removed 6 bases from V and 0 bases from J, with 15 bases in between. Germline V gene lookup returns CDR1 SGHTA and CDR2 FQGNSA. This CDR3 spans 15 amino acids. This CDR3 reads CASRLGMGISYEQYF. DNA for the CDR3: TGTGCCAGCAGGCTCGGGATGGGGATCTCCTACGAGCAGTACTTC. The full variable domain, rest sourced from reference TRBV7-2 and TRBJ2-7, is GAGVSQSPSNKVTEKGKDVELRCDPISGHTALYWYRQSLGQGLEFLIYFQGNSAPDKSGLPSDRFSAERTGGSVSTLTIQRTQQEDSAVYLCASRLGMGISYEQYFGPGTRLTVT.

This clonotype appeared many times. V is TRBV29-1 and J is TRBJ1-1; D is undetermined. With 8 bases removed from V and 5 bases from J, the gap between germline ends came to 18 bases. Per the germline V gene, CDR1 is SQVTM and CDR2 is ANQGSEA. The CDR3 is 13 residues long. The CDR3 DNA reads TGCAGCTCGACACCCCGGTTGAGAACTGAAGCTTTCTTT. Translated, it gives CSSTPRLRTEAFF. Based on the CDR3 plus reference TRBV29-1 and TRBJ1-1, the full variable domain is SAVISQKPSRDICQRGTSLTIQCQVDSQVTMMFWYRQQPGQSLTLIATANQGSEATYESGFVIDKFPISRPNLTFSTLTVSNMSPEDSSIYLCSSTPRLRTEAFFGQGTRLTVV.

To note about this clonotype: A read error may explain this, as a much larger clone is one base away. CDR3 loop: CASSLKMWDRSYEKYF. The CDR3 DNA is TGTGCCAGCAGTTTAAAAATGTGGGACAGATCCTACGAGAAGTACTTC. This chain uses TRBV12-3 or TRBV12-4 with TRBJ2-7, with 7 bases fitting TRBD1. The CDR3 has 16 amino acids.

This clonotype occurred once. The CDR3 nucleotides are TGCAGCCTCGGGGGGGCCTTTGGCTACACCTTC. Its protein is CSLGGAFGYTF. This chain uses TRBV20-1 with TRBJ1-2; weak D call: TRBD1 (6 bases). CDR1 DFQATT and CDR2 SNEGSKA come from the germline V gene (reference sequence). This CDR3 has 11 amino acids.

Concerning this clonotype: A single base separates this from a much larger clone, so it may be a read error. In DNA, the CDR3 is TGTACCAGCAGTGAAGGACCCAATCAGCCCCAGCATTTT. This translates into CTSSEGPNQPQHF. The gene calls are TRBV6-1 and TRBJ1-5; unclear D gene. CDR3 length equals 13 residues. Germline CDR1 and CDR2: MNHNS and SASEGT.

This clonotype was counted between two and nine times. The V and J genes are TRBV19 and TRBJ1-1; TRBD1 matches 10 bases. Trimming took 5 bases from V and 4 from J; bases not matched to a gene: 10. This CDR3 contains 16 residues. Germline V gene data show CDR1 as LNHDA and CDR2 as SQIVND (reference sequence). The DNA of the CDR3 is TGTGCCAGTAGTGCATACGTGGGGACAGGGGTCACTGAAGCTTTCTTT. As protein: CASSAYVGTGVTEAFF.

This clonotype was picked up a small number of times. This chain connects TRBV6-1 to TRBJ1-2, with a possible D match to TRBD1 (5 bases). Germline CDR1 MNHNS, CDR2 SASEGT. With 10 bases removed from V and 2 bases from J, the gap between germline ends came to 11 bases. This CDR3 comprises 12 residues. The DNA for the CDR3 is TGTGCCATAAAGGGGATGAACTATGGCTACACCTTC. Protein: CAIKGMNYGYTF.